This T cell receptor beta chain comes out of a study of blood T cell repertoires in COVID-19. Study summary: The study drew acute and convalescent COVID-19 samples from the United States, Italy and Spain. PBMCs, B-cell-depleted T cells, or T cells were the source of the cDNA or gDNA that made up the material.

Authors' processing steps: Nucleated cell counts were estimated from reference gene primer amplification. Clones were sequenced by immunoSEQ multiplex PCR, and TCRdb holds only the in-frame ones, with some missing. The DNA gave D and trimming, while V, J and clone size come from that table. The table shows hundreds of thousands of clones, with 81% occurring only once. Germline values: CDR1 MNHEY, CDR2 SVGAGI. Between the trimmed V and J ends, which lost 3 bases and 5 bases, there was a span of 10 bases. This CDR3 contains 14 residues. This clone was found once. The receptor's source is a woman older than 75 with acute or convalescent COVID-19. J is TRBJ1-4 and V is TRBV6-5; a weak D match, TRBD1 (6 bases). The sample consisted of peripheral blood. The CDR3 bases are TGTGCCAGCAGTTATTCAGGGGCCAATGAAAAACTGTTTTTT. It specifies CASSYSGANEKLFF.